This T cell receptor beta chain was found in a study of beta chain features in type 1 diabetes. Study conclusions and caveats: All four CD4+ subsets of Type 1 diabetes patients contained TCRB CDR3s that were moderately but significantly shorter.

A few counts support this clone. The target antigen is unknown. Trimming cost V 7 bases and J 8 bases, with 17 bases left between them. Germline CDR1 and CDR2: GTSNPN and SVGIG (reference sequence). The CDR3 is made up of 12 amino acids. The whole isolated RNA underwent reverse transcription, so sequencing captured expressed TCRB transcripts. Repertoires were generated with immunoSEQ multiplex PCR, while TCRdb's copy carries only in-frame clones and drops some. The sample yields hundreds of thousands of clones, around 15% seen once. This receptor was identified in a man aged 18 to 29 with type 1 diabetes. The gene calls are TRBV30 and TRBJ1-2, with D possibly being TRBD1 (6 bases). Material: naive CD4+ T cells from blood. CDR3 sequence (DNA): TGTGCCTACTACAGGGACCGGCGGGGCTACACCTTC. This gives the protein CAYYRDRRGYTF.